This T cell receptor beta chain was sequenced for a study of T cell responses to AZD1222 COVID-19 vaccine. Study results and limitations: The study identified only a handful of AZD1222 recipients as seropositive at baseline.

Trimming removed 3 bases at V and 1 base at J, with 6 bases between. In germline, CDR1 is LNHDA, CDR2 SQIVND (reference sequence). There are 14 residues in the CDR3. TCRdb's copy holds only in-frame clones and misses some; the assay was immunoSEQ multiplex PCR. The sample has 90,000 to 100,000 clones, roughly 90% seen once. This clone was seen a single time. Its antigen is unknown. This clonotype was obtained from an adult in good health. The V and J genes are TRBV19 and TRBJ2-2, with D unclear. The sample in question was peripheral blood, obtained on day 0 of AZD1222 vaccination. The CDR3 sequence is CASSILGNTGELFF. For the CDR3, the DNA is TGTGCCAGTAGTATTTTAGGGAACACCGGGGAGCTGTTTTTT.